This T cell receptor (beta chain) was sequenced for a study of early T cells in non-severe SARS-CoV-2 infection. Study-wide background: Chains from this unsorted whole-blood bulk RNA could not be paired.

Remarks on this clonotype: Its antigen is still unknown.

Individual cDNA molecules were tagged with unique molecular identifiers. One entry per CDR3 protein results from TCRdb running MiXCR on the 5' RACE reads. In the table there are more than 60,000 distinct CDR3 sequences, less than 5% of which are singletons. The CDR3 runs to 15 residues. CDR1 and CDR2 (germline): SGHTA, FQGNSA. Deletions cut 1 base from V and 3 bases from J, with 11 bases between. Findings of the study overall: Sequences matched to VDJdb favored anti-spike CD8 responses, while private and CD4 specificities were missed.

The chain carries TRBV7-2 and TRBJ2-3, with a possible D match to TRBD1 (5 bases). The receptor comes from an adult who was a healthcare worker with PCR-confirmed SARS-CoV-2 infection or an uninfected control (not recorded which). The sample was whole blood. The CDR3 loop is CASSLEAGITDTQYF. CDR3 in DNA: TGTGCCAGCAGCTTAGAAGCAGGGATTACAGATACGCAGTATTTT. Filled out from reference TRBV7-2 and TRBJ2-3, the complete variable domain reads GAGVSQSPSNKVTEKGKDVELRCDPISGHTALYWYRQSLGQGLEFLIYFQGNSAPDKSGLPSDRFSAERTGGSVSTLTIQRTQQEDSAVYLCASSLEAGITDTQYFGPGTRLTVL.